One sample yielded the 22 T cell receptor beta chains listed below, sequenced in a study of T cells in Graves' hyperthyroidism and ophthalmopathy. There were TCR beta CDR3 regions amplified from RNA transcripts. The study used the HTBI primer set for a first-round RT-PCR of the TCR CDR3. TCRdb re-derived calls from the multiplex PCR reads in MiXCR, one entry per CDR3 protein. The sample gives hundreds of thousands of distinct CDR3 sequences, roughly 14% of which show up once; 9.5% to 15% is in the top ten. Specimen: blood. The receptors come from a woman between 50 and 59 years old with Graves' ophthalmopathy.

This clonotype occurred many times. V usage is TRBV7-9 and J usage is TRBJ2-5; D gene ambiguous. The CDR3 covers 11 residues. Trimming removed 5 bases from V and 7 bases from J, with 8 bases in between. Germline loops: CDR1 SEHNR, CDR2 FQNEAQ (reference sequence). CDR3 sequence: CASSADGTQYF. The CDR3 DNA reads TGTGCCAGCAGCGCAGACGGGACCCAGTACTTC.

Of note for this clonotype: This may be a read error: a much more frequent sequence differs by one nucleotide. J is TRBJ2-3 and V is TRBV7-8; 8 bases align to TRBD2. The CDR3 contains 15 residues. In germline, CDR1 is SGHVS, CDR2 FQNEAQ. In DNA, the CDR3 is TGTGCCAGCAGCCCTCAAGCGGGAGCGGTAGATATGCAGTATTTT. This translates into CASSPQAGAVDMQYF.

The V call is TRBV20-1, the J call TRBJ1-5; D call uncertain. The CDR3 contains 13 residues. V was trimmed by 3 bases and J by 5 bases, leaving 11 bases between them. Germline CDR1 and CDR2: DFQATT and SNEGSKA (reference sequence). CDR3 region: CSASSPTDQPQHF. The CDR3 bases are TGCAGTGCTAGTTCCCCTACTGATCAGCCCCAGCATTTT.

This clonotype was recorded a few times. This chain uses TRBV5-1 with TRBJ2-3; 9 bases fit TRBD2. The CDR3 is 14 amino acids. Germline CDR1 SGHRS, CDR2 YFSETQ. The junction had 6 bases not matched to a gene; V was cut back by 4 bases and J by 6 bases. This CDR3 reads CASSSSGRDDTQYF. The CDR3 coding sequence is TGCGCCAGCAGCAGTAGCGGGAGAGATGATACGCAGTATTTT. The complete variable domain, with remaining parts taken from reference TRBV5-1 and TRBJ2-3, reads KAGVTQTPRYLIKTRGQQVTLSCSPISGHRSVSWYQQTPGQGLQFLFEYFSETQRNKGNFPGRFSGRQFSNSRSEMNVSTLELGDSALYLCASSSSGRDDTQYFGPGTRLTVL.

Ten or more counts support this clonotype. This rearrangement joins TRBV2 to TRBJ2-1; D not certain. Germline V CDR1 and CDR2: SNHLY, FYNNEI. V dropped 6 bases and J dropped 0 bases, with 12 bases sitting between them. CDR3 length equals 15 residues. The CDR3 nucleotides read TGTGCCAGCAGCCGGGTCCTACGCTCCTACAATGAGCAGTTCTTC. It specifies CASSRVLRSYNEQFF.

This clonotype was counted between two and nine times. This chain connects TRBV25-1 to TRBJ1-2; perhaps TRBD1 as D (5 bases). The V end lost 4 bases, the J end lost 6 bases, and 15 bases lay between the germline ends. Germline V gene data show CDR1 as MGHDK and CDR2 as SYGVNS. This CDR3 is built from 14 residues. CDR3 region: CASSARGHSNGYTF. In DNA, the CDR3 is TGTGCCAGCAGTGCGCGGGGCCATTCGAATGGCTACACCTTC.

This chain connects TRBV9 to TRBJ2-1; TRBD2 might be the D (6 bases). The CDR3 is made up of 13 amino acids. The V gene's germline CDR1 is SGDLS and CDR2 YYNGEE. Trimming left V 0 bases short and J 9 bases short, with 10 bases between. The CDR3 region has the DNA TGTGCCAGCAGCGTAGTAGAAGCGGGTGAGCAGTTCTTC. This gives the protein CASSVVEAGEQFF. Variable domain in full (rest from reference TRBV9 and TRBJ2-1): DSGVTQTPKHLITATGQRVTLRCSPRSGDLSVYWYQQSLDQGLQFLIQYYNGEERAKGNILERFSAQQFPDLHSELNLSSLELGDSALYFCASSVVEAGEQFFGPGTRLTVL.

There are a few counts of this clonotype. The gene calls are TRBV14 and TRBJ2-1; D uncertain. The CDR3 runs to 12 residues. Per the germline V gene, CDR1 is SGHDN and CDR2 is FVKESK. Trimming took 6 bases from V and 9 from J, leaving 12 bases between them. The CDR3 nucleotides are TGTGCCAGCAGGGCCACGAAAGGTGAGCAGTTCTTC. Translating it yields CASRATKGEQFF. The complete variable domain, with remaining parts taken from reference TRBV14 and TRBJ2-1, reads EAGVTQFPSHSVIEKGQTVTLRCDPISGHDNLYWYRRVMGKEIKFLLHFVKESKQDESGMPNNRFLAERTGGTYSTLKVQPAELEDSGVYFCASRATKGEQFFGPGTRLTVL.

This clonotype was detected ten times or more. This sequence joins TRBV7-9 and TRBJ2-1, with 8 bases that match TRBD2. CDR3 size: 17 residues. Trimming at V came to 5 bases and at J to 4 bases, leaving 13 bases not matched to a gene. Per the germline V gene, CDR1 is SEHNR and CDR2 is FQNEAQ (reference sequence). CDR3 nucleotides: TGTGCCAGCAGCCTGGGTGGCGCGGGAGGTAATTACAATGAGCAGTTCTTC. Encoded protein: CASSLGGAGGNYNEQFF.

This clonotype was observed many times. The CDR3 reads CASSLETYRAGGWDEQFF. CDR3 DNA sequence: TGCGCCAGCAGCTTGGAAACTTATCGAGCGGGAGGATGGGATGAGCAGTTCTTC. The V and J genes are TRBV5-1 and TRBJ2-1; TRBD2 aligns across 9 bases. Germline V gene sequence: CDR1 SGHRS, CDR2 YFSETQ. The CDR3 totals 18 residues. V shed 0 bases, J shed 8 bases, and the junction held 15 bases outside the gene matches.

The V and J genes are TRBV14 and TRBJ2-2; D not resolved. CDR1 and CDR2 from the germline V gene are SGHDN and FVKESK. The CDR3 sequence is 14 residues long. V lost 0 bases and J lost 8, with 10 bases in between. CDR3 DNA: TGTGCCAGCAGCCAAGATGGCCGTTCAGGGGAGCTGTTTTTT. This gives the protein CASSQDGRSGELFF.

This clonotype was detected ten times or more. The V gene is TRBV6-1, the J gene TRBJ2-7, with no clear D. The CDR3 length is 12 residues. Germline-derived CDR1 and CDR2 are MNHNS and SASEGT. Trimming stripped 7 bases from V and 3 bases from J, with 10 bases between. In nucleotides, the CDR3 is TGTGCCAGCATTTCCCCCGGCTACGAGCAGTACTTC. Protein: CASISPGYEQYF.

The sample holds a few counts of this clonotype. Given the absence of the conserved phenylalanine or tryptophan at the CDR3 end, a read error is likely. The gene calls are TRBV7-9 and TRBJ2-7; tentatively, D is TRBD2 (6 bases). The V end was cut by 7 bases, the J end by 1 base, with 14 bases between. Germline-derived CDR1 and CDR2 are SEHNR and FQNEAQ (reference sequence). The CDR3 has 14 residues. Here the CDR3 DNA reads TGTGCCAGCACAGATTCAGCGGGTTCCTACGAGCAGTACATC. Translating gives CASTDSAGSYEQYI.

This clonotype was observed at least ten times. This chain joins TRBV28 and TRBJ2-7, with 11 bases that match TRBD2. V lost 5 bases, J lost 6 bases, and 6 bases stayed unmatched. Germline CDR1 and CDR2: MDHEN and SYDVKM. CDR3 length: 14 residues. CDR3 DNA sequence: TGTGCCAGCAGTCTACTAGCGGGAGTTTTCGAGCAGTACTTC. This encodes CASSLLAGVFEQYF.

In this sample, this clonotype turned up many times. The gene calls are TRBV7-2 and TRBJ2-3, with D perhaps TRBD2 (5 bases). CDR1 and CDR2 from the germline V gene are SGHTA and FQGNSA. V was trimmed by 1 base and J by 3 bases, leaving 11 bases between them. This CDR3 has 15 residues. This CDR3 reads CASSLGASLTDTQYF. The CDR3 nucleotides read TGTGCCAGCAGCTTAGGGGCTAGCTTAACAGATACGCAGTATTTT.

This clonotype occurred many times. The gene calls are TRBV2 and TRBJ1-1; maybe TRBD1 (6 bases). The CDR3 spans 14 residues. The V end was cut by 6 bases, the J end by 2 bases, with 13 bases between. The germline V gene has CDR1 SNHLY and CDR2 FYNNEI. For the CDR3, the DNA is TGTGCCAGCAGCGTCTGGGGGGCTAACACTGAAGCTTTCTTT. Encoded protein: CASSVWGANTEAFF.

This clonotype was found many times. The chain recombines TRBV6-1 with TRBJ1-2; D remains ambiguous. The germline V and J ends were trimmed by 0 bases and 0 bases, with 8 bases remaining between them. CDR3 size: 15 residues. Germline values: CDR1 MNHNS, CDR2 SASEGT. CDR3 in DNA: TGTGCCAGCAGTGAAGCGCTCGGGTCTAACTATGGCTACACCTTC. Its translation: CASSEALGSNYGYTF.

The chain combines TRBV15 with TRBJ2-7; 12 bases agree with TRBD2. There are 15 residues in the CDR3. V shed 3 bases and J 3 bases; nucleotides not matched to a gene: 3. Per germline, CDR1 LNHNV and CDR2 YYDKDF (reference sequence). CDR3: CATSSTSGRNYEQYF. CDR3 DNA sequence: TGTGCCACCAGCAGCACTAGCGGGAGGAACTACGAGCAGTACTTC.

The table lists this clonotype with many counts. The CDR3 region is CASSGVGETQYF. The CDR3 bases are TGTGCCAGCAGTGGGGTTGGTGAGACCCAGTACTTC. V and J are TRBV2 and TRBJ2-5; D is ambiguous. Germline loops: CDR1 SNHLY, CDR2 FYNNEI. The V gene lost 4 bases and the J gene lost 5 bases, with 8 bases spanning the gap. The CDR3 loop spans 12 amino acids.

This clonotype was counted only a few times. The chain employs TRBV19 and TRBJ2-5, with 8 bases identical to TRBD1. V shed 11 bases, J shed 8 bases, and the junction held 10 bases outside the gene matches. Germline CDR1 is LNHDA and CDR2 is SQIVND (reference sequence). The CDR3 covers 12 residues. The CDR3 protein is CAAGQGEGTQYF. The CDR3 nucleotides read TGTGCCGCTGGACAGGGTGAAGGTACCCAGTACTTC.

The rearrangement links TRBV5-1 to TRBJ1-1, with D unresolved. Looked up from germline, CDR1 is SGHRS and CDR2 is YFSETQ. V was shortened by 2 bases and J by 0 bases, with 11 bases between the two germline ends. The CDR3 has 15 amino acids. The CDR3 sequence is CASSFGLTMNTEAFF. In DNA form, the CDR3 reads TGCGCCAGCAGCTTTGGACTGACCATGAACACTGAAGCTTTCTTT.

This clonotype was detected many times. The chain combines TRBV28 with TRBJ1-1; D remains ambiguous. Germline V CDR1 and CDR2: MDHEN, SYDVKM. The CDR3 is 13 residues long. The V and J ends lost 3 bases and 0 bases respectively, with 5 bases between them. CDR3 loop: CASSFWMNTEAFF. The CDR3 nucleotides read TGTGCCAGCAGTTTTTGGATGAACACTGAAGCTTTCTTT. Full variable domain (missing parts from reference TRBV28 and TRBJ1-1): DVKVTQSSRYLVKRTGEKVFLECVQDMDHENMFWYRQDPGLGLRLIYFSYDVKMKEKGDIPEGYSVSREKKERFSLILESASTNQTSMYLCASSFWMNTEAFFGQGTRLTVV.